This T cell receptor (beta chain) was identified during a study of CD8+ T cells in alopecia areata. Study information: Treated patients were given 5 to 10 mg oral tofacitinib twice daily. Tofacitinib ran for 6 to 18 months before 6 months off drug. Study-level results: In lesional scalp, particularly from alopecia totalis/universalis, clonality was higher than in normal scalp.

Sequencing templates came from extracted RNA that was reverse transcribed into cDNA. TCRdb's table, derived via immunoSEQ multiplex PCR, lists solely in-frame clones and lacks some. The repertoire holds more than 95,000 clones, with 41% as singletons. This CDR3 comprises 15 residues. The V end lost 0 bases, the J end lost 2 bases, and 10 bases lay between the germline ends. Looked up from germline, CDR1 is SGHTA and CDR2 is FQGNSA. The sample holds a few counts of this clone. Antigen specificity is unknown. The receptor was derived from a human donor with alopecia areata. What was sequenced was CD4+ T cells sorted from blood. This chain links TRBV7-2 with TRBJ2-5; D not resolved. CDR3 in DNA: TGTGCCAGCAGCTTAGCCTCGAGCATACAAGAGACCCAGTACTTC. As protein: CASSLASSIQETQYF.